The clone carrying this TCR beta chain was counted ten times or more. Germline V gene sequence: CDR1 SGHRS, CDR2 YFSETQ. The CDR3 has 14 residues. V was pared by 3 bases and J by 2 bases, with 11 bases between. The data were obtained in a study of T-cell reconstitution after alpha-beta-depleted transplantation in children. Unique molecular identifiers were incorporated when the TCRbeta library was constructed. TCRdb reprocessed the PCR reads via MiXCR and lists one record per CDR3 protein. This table has hundreds of thousands of distinct CDR3 sequences, 16% appearing once. The J gene is TRBJ2-5, the V gene TRBV5-1; possible D gene TRBD2, 5 bases. Here the sequenced sample was PBMCs from the stem cell graft donor, taken from the stem cell graft. The sequence came from a human donor who donated a stem cell graft to a child with acute myeloid leukemia. The CDR3 loop reads CASSSDPGQETQYF. The CDR3 DNA sequence: TGCGCCAGCAGCTCCGACCCGGGGCAAGAGACCCAGTACTTC.